Listed here is a single TCR beta chain. Its antigen is currently unknown. This CDR3 contains 13 residues. V was pared by 6 bases and J by 10 bases, with 4 bases of the junction left unmatched. The germline V gene encodes CDR1 MDHEN and CDR2 SYDVKM. Time point in this sample: newly diagnosed GD, antithyroid drugs for less than 3 months. RNA extracted from PBMCs served as the sequencing template. This sample stems from a study of regulatory T cells in long-lasting Graves disease. General study points: The researchers studied only peripheral blood, not thyroid tissue.

The TCR beta library used iRepertoire HTBI primers with Arm-PCR amplification of CDR3. From the multiplex PCR reads, TCRdb called clonotypes with MiXCR, one entry per CDR3 protein. The sample has hundreds of thousands of distinct CDR3 sequences; roughly a sixth are singletons. These records were also assigned to another study, of T cells in Graves' hyperthyroidism and ophthalmopathy. As that study records: Blood held most thyroid clonotypes expanded above 0.001 frequency. Researchers report that a 13 V-J model separated ophthalmopathy from stable hyperthyroidism.

Sequencing was performed on peripheral blood mononuclear cells (PBMCs), taken at new diagnosis, from a patient treated with antithyroid drugs. The genes are TRBV28 and TRBJ2-1, with 12 nucleotides matching TRBD1. The sequence derives from a man in his forties or fifties with Graves disease. CDR3 sequence (DNA): TGTGCCAGCAGGGGGACAGGGGGCTACGAGCAGTTCTTC. Protein: CASRGTGGYEQFF.